The clone carrying this T cell receptor beta chain was observed a single time. The antigen remains undetermined. The treatment: over 15 received Ad26.COV2.S at low or high dose, single or two shots; 5 received placebo; per-sample allocation not given. Repertoires come from day 63 after the first vaccine or placebo injection. The shot given was an Ad26 vector that makes Wuhan-strain SARS-CoV-2 spike. Sequencing used immunoSEQ multiplex PCR; TCRdb keeps in-frame clones, though not all of them. Counted here are over 400,000 clones, roughly 90% occurring once; the ten biggest clones make up about 1.7%. These data originate in a study of Ad26.COV2.S vaccination and SARS-CoV-2 variants. Trimming cost V 4 bases and J 8 bases, with 18 bases left between them. This CDR3 contains 15 residues. Germline assignment: CDR1 SGHKS and CDR2 YYEKEE (reference sequence). General observations from the study: It is possible that the TCR breadth and depth analyses underestimated the total T cell responses.

The chain employs TRBV5-5 and TRBJ1-4, with D tentatively TRBD1 (6 bases). The sequencing here drew on peripheral blood, taken in a trial of Ad26.COV2.S vaccine versus placebo. The receptor comes from a person aged 18-65 years who received the Ad26.COV2.S COVID-19 vaccine or a placebo. CDR3 in DNA: TGTGCCAGCAGCGGATATACAGGGTTTGGGGAAAAACTGTTTTTT. Protein: CASSGYTGFGEKLFF.